These 9 T cell receptor beta chains originate from one sample sequenced in a study of T cell responses to AZD1222 COVID-19 vaccine. Libraries were prepared by immunoSEQ multiplex PCR; TCRdb keeps only in-frame clonotypes and omits some of them. This table holds about 100,000 clones, around 85% found once. The material sequenced was peripheral blood, taken on day 0 of AZD1222 vaccination. The receptors were gathered from an adult in good health.

This sequence joins TRBV10-2 and TRBJ1-4, with D maybe TRBD1 (6 bases). This CDR3 has 13 amino acids. The V and J ends lost 5 bases and 8 bases respectively, with 12 bases between them. Looked up from germline, CDR1 is WSHSY and CDR2 is SAAADI. CDR3 DNA sequence: TGCGCCAGCAGTTACAGGGAGGAGGAAAAACTGTTTTTT. Its protein product is CASSYREEEKLFF.

The V and J genes are TRBV29-1 and TRBJ1-3; D uncertain. The CDR3 length is 13 residues. The V and J ends lost 5 bases and 4 bases respectively, with 12 bases between them. Looked up from germline, CDR1 is SQVTM and CDR2 is ANQGSEA. Written as DNA, the CDR3 is TGCAGCGTTTCCTCGGGGATGGGAAACACCATATATTTT. Translating it yields CSVSSGMGNTIYF.

The rearrangement links TRBV2 to TRBJ2-2; D perhaps matches TRBD2 (5 bases). This CDR3 is 15 amino acids long. The V end was cut by 6 bases, the J end by 1 base, with 12 bases between. Germline-derived CDR1 and CDR2 are SNHLY and FYNNEI. The CDR3 bases are TGTGCCAGCAGACCGGCGAGCGGGAACACCGGGGAGCTGTTTTTT. Translated: CASRPASGNTGELFF.

V gene TRBV19 combines with J gene TRBJ2-5; 7 bases line up with TRBD2. The junction had 8 bases not matched to a gene; V was cut back by 3 bases and J by 7 bases. CDR3 length: 14 residues. The germline V gene has CDR1 LNHDA and CDR2 SQIVND (reference sequence). The CDR3 nucleotides read TGTGCCAGTAGTATCGGGGCAGGGAGGGGGACCCAGTACTTC. This sequence encodes CASSIGAGRGTQYF.

The chain uses TRBV30 and TRBJ1-2; TRBD1 might be the D (6 bases). The CDR3 extends over 15 amino acids. The ends were cut back, 5 bases at V and 6 bases at J, with 22 bases in the middle. Germline assignment: CDR1 GTSNPN and CDR2 SVGIG (reference sequence). The CDR3 DNA is TGTGCCTGGTATAGGGGGAGGTCTCGGCGTAATGGCTACACCTTC. It encodes CAWYRGRSRRNGYTF.

V and J are TRBV15 and TRBJ2-7; unclear D gene. Between the trimmed V and J ends, which lost 0 bases and 3 bases, there was a span of 12 bases. This CDR3 has 15 amino acids. The germline V gene has CDR1 LNHNV and CDR2 YYDKDF (reference sequence). Here the CDR3 reads CATSRDLSVVYEQYF. The CDR3 DNA is TGTGCCACCAGCAGAGATCTTTCGGTAGTCTACGAGCAGTACTTC.

This clone came up a few times. The chain couples TRBV9 to TRBJ1-2; D is perhaps TRBD1 (5 bases). Trimming pared 0 bases from V and 6 bases from J, leaving 9 bases between. Germline V CDR1 and CDR2: SGDLS, YYNGEE. The CDR3 consists of 13 residues. The chain's CDR3 is CASSVGREDGYTF. The CDR3 DNA follows: TGTGCCAGCAGCGTAGGCAGGGAGGATGGCTACACCTTC.

V gene TRBV30 combines with J gene TRBJ2-1; D tentatively fits TRBD1 or TRBD2 (5 bases each). The CDR3 runs to 13 residues. Per germline, CDR1 GTSNPN and CDR2 SVGIG (reference sequence). The V gene lost 3 bases and the J gene lost 7 bases, with 13 bases spanning the gap. The CDR3 is CAWSPGLRNEQFF. As DNA, the CDR3 is TGTGCCTGGAGCCCGGGGCTAAGAAATGAGCAGTTCTTC.

This clone was found a few times. The chain has TRBV6-5 and TRBJ2-7; 10 bases line up with TRBD2. Per the germline V gene, CDR1 is MNHEY and CDR2 is SVGAGI. V shed 6 bases and J 0 bases; nucleotides not matched to a gene: 5. The CDR3 is made up of 15 amino acids. The CDR3 DNA reads TGTGCCAGCAGCCGGGCTAGCGGGAGCTCCTACGAGCAGTACTTC. It is translated as CASSRASGSSYEQYF.